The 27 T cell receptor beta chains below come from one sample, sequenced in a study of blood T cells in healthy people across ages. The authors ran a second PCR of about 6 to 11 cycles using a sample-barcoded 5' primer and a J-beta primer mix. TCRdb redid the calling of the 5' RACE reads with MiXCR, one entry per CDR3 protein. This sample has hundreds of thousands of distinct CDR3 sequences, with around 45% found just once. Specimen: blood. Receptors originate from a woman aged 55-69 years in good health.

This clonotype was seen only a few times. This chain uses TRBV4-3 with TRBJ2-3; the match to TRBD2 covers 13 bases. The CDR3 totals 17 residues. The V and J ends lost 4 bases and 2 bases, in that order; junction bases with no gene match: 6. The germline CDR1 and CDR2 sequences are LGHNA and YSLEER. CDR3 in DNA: TGCGCCAGCAGCCCAGGACTAGCGGGAGTACTCACAGATACGCAGTATTTT. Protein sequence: CASSPGLAGVLTDTQYF.

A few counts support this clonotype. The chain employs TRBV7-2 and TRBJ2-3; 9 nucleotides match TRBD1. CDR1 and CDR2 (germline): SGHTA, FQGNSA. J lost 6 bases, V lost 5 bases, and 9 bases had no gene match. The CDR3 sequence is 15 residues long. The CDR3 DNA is TGTGCCAGCAGCCGATGGGGACAGGGCTTGGATACGCAGTATTTT. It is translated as CASSRWGQGLDTQYF.

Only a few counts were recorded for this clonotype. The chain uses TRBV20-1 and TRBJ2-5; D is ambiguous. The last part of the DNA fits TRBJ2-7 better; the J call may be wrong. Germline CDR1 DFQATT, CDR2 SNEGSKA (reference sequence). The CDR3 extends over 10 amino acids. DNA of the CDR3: TGCAGTGCTGAAGACCGCGAGCAGTACTTC. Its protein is CSAEDREQYF.

CDR3 sequence reads: CSARDRLGAGGPRDTQYF. The CDR3 DNA is TGCAGTGCTAGAGATCGGCTCGGAGCGGGAGGGCCTAGAGATACGCAGTATTTT. V gene TRBV20-1 combines with J gene TRBJ2-3; 10 bases are a match to TRBD2. The V and J ends lost 0 bases and 5 bases, in that order; junction bases with no gene match: 14. Germline CDR1 DFQATT, CDR2 SNEGSKA (reference sequence). CDR3 length equals 18 residues.

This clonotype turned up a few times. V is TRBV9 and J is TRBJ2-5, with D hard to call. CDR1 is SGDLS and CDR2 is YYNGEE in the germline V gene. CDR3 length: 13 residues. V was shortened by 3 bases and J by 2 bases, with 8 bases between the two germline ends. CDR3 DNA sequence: TGTGCCAGCAGCGACAACTCACAAGAGACCCAGTACTTC. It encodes CASSDNSQETQYF. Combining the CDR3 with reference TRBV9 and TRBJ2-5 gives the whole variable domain DSGVTQTPKHLITATGQRVTLRCSPRSGDLSVYWYQQSLDQGLQFLIQYYNGEERAKGNILERFSAQQFPDLHSELNLSSLELGDSALYFCASSDNSQETQYFGPGTRLLVL.

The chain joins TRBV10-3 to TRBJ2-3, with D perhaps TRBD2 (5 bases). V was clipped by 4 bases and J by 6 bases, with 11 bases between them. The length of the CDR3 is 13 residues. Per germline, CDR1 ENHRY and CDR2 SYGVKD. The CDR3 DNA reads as TGTGCCATCAGTGCTCCGGGATCCGATACGCAGTATTTT. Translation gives CAISAPGSDTQYF.

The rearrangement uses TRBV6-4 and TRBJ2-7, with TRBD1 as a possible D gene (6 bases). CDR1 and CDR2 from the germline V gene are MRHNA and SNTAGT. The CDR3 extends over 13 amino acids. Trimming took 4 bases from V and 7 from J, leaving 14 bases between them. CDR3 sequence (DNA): TGTGCCAGCAGTGTGTCAGGGGCCAATGAGCAGTACTTC. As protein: CASSVSGANEQYF.

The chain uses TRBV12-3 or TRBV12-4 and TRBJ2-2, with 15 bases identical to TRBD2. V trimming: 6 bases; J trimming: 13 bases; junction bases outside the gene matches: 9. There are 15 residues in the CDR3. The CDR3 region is CASRGDGLAGGLLFF. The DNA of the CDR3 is TGTGCCAGCAGGGGTGACGGACTAGCGGGAGGGTTGCTGTTTTTT.

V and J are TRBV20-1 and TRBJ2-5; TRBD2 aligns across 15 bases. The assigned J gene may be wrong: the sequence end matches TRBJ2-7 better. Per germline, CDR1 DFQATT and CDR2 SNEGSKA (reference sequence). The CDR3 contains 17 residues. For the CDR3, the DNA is TGCAGTGCTAACCCGGGACTAGCGGGAGGATTGACCTACGAGCAGTACTTC. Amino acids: CSANPGLAGGLTYEQYF.

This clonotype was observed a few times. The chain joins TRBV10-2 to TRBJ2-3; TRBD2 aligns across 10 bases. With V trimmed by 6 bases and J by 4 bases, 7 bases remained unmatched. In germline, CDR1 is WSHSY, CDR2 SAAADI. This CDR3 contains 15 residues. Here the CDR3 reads CASRDTSGIADTQYF. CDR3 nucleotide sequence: TGCGCCAGCAGGGATACTAGCGGGATTGCAGATACGCAGTATTTT.

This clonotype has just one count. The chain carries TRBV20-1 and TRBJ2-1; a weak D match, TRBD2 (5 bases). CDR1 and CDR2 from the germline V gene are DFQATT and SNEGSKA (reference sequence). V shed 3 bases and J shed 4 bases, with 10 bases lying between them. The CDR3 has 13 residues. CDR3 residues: CSAREDQYNEQFF. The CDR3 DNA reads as TGCAGTGCTAGGGAGGACCAATACAATGAGCAGTTCTTC.

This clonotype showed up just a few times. CDR3 coding DNA: TGTGCCAGCAGGCATACTAGCGCTAGCACAGATACGCAGTATTTT. Encoded protein: CASRHTSASTDTQYF. The chain combines TRBV28 with TRBJ2-3; TRBD2 matches at 7 bases. Germline lookup yields CDR1 MDHEN and CDR2 SYDVKM. Trimming took 6 bases from V and 0 from J; bases not matched to a gene: 6. CDR3 size: 15 residues.

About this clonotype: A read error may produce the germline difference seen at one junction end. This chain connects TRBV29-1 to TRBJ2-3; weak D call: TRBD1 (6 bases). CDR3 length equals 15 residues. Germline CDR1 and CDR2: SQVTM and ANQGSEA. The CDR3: CSIESQGSGTDTQYF. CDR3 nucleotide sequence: TGCAGCATTGAATCACAGGGTAGCGGCACAGATACGCAGTATTTT.

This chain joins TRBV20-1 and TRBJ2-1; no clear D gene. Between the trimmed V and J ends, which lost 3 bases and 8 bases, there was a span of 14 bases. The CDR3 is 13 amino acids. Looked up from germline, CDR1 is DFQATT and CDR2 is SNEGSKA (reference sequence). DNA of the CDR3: TGCAGTGCTAGCTCTAGTTTTGAGCATGAGCAGTTCTTC. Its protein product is CSASSSFEHEQFF.

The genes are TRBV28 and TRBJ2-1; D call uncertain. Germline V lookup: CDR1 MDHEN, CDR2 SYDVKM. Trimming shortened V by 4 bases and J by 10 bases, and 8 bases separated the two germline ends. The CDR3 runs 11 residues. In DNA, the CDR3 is TGTGCCAGCAGTTGGACCTACGAGCAGTTCTTC. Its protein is CASSWTYEQFF. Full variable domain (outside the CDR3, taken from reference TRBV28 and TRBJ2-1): DVKVTQSSRYLVKRTGEKVFLECVQDMDHENMFWYRQDPGLGLRLIYFSYDVKMKEKGDIPEGYSVSREKKERFSLILESASTNQTSMYLCASSWTYEQFFGPGTRLTVL.

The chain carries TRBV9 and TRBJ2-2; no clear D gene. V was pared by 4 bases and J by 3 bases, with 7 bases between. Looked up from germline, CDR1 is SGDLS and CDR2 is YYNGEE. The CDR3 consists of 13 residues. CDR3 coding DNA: TGTGCCAGCAGCCTTAGGGACACCGGGGAGCTGTTTTTT. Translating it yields CASSLRDTGELFF.

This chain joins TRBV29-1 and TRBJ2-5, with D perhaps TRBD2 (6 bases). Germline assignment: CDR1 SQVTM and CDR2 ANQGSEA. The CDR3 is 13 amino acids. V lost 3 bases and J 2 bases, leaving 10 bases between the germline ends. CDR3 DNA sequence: TGCAGCGTTGATTTGCGGGGACAAGAGACCCAGTACTTC. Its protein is CSVDLRGQETQYF.

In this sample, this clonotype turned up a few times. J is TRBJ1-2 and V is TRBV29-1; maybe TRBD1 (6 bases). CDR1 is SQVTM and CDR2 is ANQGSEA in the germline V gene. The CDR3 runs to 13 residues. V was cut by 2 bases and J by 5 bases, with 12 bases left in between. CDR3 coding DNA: TGCAGCGTTGAATGGACAGAGATGTATGGCTACACCTTC. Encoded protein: CSVEWTEMYGYTF.

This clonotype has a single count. CDR3 coding DNA: TGTGCCAGTAGTATAGTACAGGGGGCTGACTATGGCTACACCTTC. This translates into CASSIVQGADYGYTF. This chain links TRBV19 with TRBJ1-2, with TRBD1 identical over 9 bases. Germline-derived CDR1 and CDR2 are LNHDA and SQIVND (reference sequence). Germline trimming cut 1 base from V and 3 bases from J; bases unmatched to any gene: 3. The CDR3 runs 15 residues.

CDR3 DNA sequence: TGTGCCAGCACCCAAAGGGCCAGGCAGTTCTTC. This translates into CASTQRARQFF. This rearrangement joins TRBV28 to TRBJ2-1; D remains ambiguous. Trimming shortened V by 7 bases and J by 12 bases, and 13 bases separated the two germline ends. The CDR3 is 11 amino acids. Germline lookup yields CDR1 MDHEN and CDR2 SYDVKM.

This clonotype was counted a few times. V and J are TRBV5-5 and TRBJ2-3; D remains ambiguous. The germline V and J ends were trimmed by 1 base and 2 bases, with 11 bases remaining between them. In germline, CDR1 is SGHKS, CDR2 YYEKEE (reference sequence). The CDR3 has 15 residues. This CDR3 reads CASSLLRLTTDTQYF. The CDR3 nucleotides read TGTGCCAGCAGCTTGCTCCGGCTTACCACAGATACGCAGTATTTT. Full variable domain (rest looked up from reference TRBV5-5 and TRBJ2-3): DAGVTQSPTHLIKTRGQQVTLRCSPISGHKSVSWYQQVLGQGPQFIFQYYEKEERGRGNFPDRFSARQFPNYSSELNVNALLLGDSALYLCASSLLRLTTDTQYFGPGTRLTVL.

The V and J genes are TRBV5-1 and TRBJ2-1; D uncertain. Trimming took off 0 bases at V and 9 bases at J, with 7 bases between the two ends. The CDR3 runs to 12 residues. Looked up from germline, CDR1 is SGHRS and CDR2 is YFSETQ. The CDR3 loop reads CASSLVDTEQFF. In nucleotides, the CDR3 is TGCGCCAGCAGCTTGGTAGACACTGAGCAGTTCTTC.

CDR3 sequence reads: CASSPLRTGVSYEQYF. In DNA, the CDR3 is TGTGCCAGCAGCCCACTACGGACAGGGGTCTCCTACGAGCAGTACTTC. This rearrangement joins TRBV6-6 to TRBJ2-7, with 9 positions matching TRBD1. CDR3 length: 16 amino acids. The junction had 9 bases not matched to a gene; V was cut back by 6 bases and J by 0 bases. Germline values: CDR1 MNHNY, CDR2 SVGAGI (reference sequence).

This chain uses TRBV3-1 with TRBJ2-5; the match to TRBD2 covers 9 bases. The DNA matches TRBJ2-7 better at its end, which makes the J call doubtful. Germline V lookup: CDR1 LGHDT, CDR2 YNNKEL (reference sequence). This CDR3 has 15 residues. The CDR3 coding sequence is TGTGCCAGCAGCCAAGATCAGGCGGGGGGGGCCGAGCAGTACTTC. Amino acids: CASSQDQAGGAEQYF.

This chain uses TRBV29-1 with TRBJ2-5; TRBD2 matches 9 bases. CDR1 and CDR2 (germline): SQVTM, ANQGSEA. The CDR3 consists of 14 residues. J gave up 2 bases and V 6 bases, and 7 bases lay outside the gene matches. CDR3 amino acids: CSVQVLAGQETQYF. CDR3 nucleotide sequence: TGCAGCGTCCAGGTGCTAGCGGGGCAAGAGACCCAGTACTTC.

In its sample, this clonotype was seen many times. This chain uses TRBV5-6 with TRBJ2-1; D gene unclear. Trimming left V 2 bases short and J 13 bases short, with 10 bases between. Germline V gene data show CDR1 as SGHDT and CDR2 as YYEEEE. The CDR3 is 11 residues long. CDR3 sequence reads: CASSFLGSQFF. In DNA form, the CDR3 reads TGTGCCAGCAGCTTCTTAGGTTCCCAGTTCTTC.

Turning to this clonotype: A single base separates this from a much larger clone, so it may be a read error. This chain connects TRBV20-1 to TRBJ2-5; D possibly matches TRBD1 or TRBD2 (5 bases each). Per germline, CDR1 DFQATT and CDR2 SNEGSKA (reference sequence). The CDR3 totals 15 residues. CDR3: CNARDIRFGAETQYF. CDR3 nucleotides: TGCAATGCTAGAGATATAAGATTCGGGGCGGAGACCCAGTACTTC.